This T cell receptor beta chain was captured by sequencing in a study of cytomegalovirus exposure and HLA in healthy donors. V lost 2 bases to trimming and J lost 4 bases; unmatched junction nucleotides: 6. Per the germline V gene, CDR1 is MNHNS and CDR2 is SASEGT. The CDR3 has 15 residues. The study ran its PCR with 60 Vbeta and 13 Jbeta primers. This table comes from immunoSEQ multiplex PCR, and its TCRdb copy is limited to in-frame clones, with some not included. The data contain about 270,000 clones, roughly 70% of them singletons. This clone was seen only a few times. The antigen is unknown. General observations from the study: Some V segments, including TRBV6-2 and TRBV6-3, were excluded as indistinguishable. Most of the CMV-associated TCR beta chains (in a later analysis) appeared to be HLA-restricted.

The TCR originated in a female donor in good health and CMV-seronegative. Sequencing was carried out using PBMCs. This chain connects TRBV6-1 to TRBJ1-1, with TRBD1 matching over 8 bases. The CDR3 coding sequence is TGTGCCAGCAGTGAAAGGGAGGACAGGGTCACTGAAGCTTTCTTT. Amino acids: CASSEREDRVTEAFF.